The 27 T cell receptor beta chains below were found in one sample sequenced in a study of glioma-infiltrating T cells after dendritic cell vaccination. Time point described: after dendritic cell vaccination, including at tumor progression/relapse. Here immunoSEQ multiplex PCR was the method, and the copy in TCRdb shows in-frame clones only, minus some. This repertoire shows just under 100,000 clones, approximately 84% found once; its top ten account for approximately 5.5%. This specimen consisted of blood, obtained after dendritic cell vaccination. The receptors derive from a human donor with glioblastoma.

The V and J genes are TRBV7-9 and TRBJ2-2; 7 positions agree with TRBD2. Germline V gene lookup returns CDR1 SEHNR and CDR2 FQNEAQ (reference sequence). The length of the CDR3 is 19 residues. The V segment lost 3 bases and the J segment 0 bases; nucleotides outside the gene matches: 13. In DNA form, the CDR3 reads TGTGCCAGCAGCTTCTGGGGTCGGAGCGGGACCGCGAACACCGGGGAGCTGTTTTTT. Translated: CASSFWGRSGTANTGELFF.

This clone has just one count. V is TRBV10-3 and J is TRBJ2-1; TRBD2 is a possible D gene (5 bases). Germline CDR1 is ENHRY and CDR2 is SYGVKD. Between the trimmed V and J ends, which lost 3 bases and 6 bases, there was a span of 12 bases. The CDR3 runs to 14 residues. This CDR3 is CAISDFGGGNEQFF. The CDR3 bases are TGTGCCATCAGTGACTTTGGCGGAGGCAATGAGCAGTTCTTC.

The chain employs TRBV7-6 and TRBJ2-7; D is perhaps TRBD2 (6 bases). The CDR3 consists of 13 residues. Germline V gene lookup returns CDR1 SGHVS and CDR2 FNYEAQ. Deletions cut 3 bases from V and 6 bases from J, with 12 bases between. The CDR3 here is CASSFQEGGEQYF. In DNA, the CDR3 is TGTGCCAGCAGCTTTCAGGAGGGCGGCGAGCAGTACTTC.

The chain carries TRBV7-9 and TRBJ1-1, with unresolved D. Germline CDR1 is SEHNR and CDR2 is FQNEAQ (reference sequence). The ends were cut back, 1 base at V and 7 bases at J, with 7 bases in the middle. This CDR3 has 12 residues. CDR3 nucleotide sequence: TGTGCCAGCAGCTTAGAGGAGGGTGAAGCTTTCTTT. It specifies CASSLEEGEAFF.

In nucleotides, the CDR3 is TGTGCCAGCAGCGCTAATTGGGATACGCAGTATTTT. Translation: CASSANWDTQYF. V and J are TRBV7-9 and TRBJ2-3; the D is unclear. CDR1 is SEHNR and CDR2 is FQNEAQ in the germline V gene (reference sequence). Trimming cost V 5 bases and J 6 bases, with 9 bases left between them. The CDR3 contains 12 residues.

This sequence joins TRBV5-4 and TRBJ2-1; D remains ambiguous. CDR3 length: 16 amino acids. Germline CDR1 SGHNT, CDR2 YYREEE (reference sequence). The V gene lost 1 base and the J gene lost 0 bases, with 11 bases spanning the gap. CDR3 in DNA: TGTGCCAGCAGCTTGTCCGTTCTAAGCTCCTACAATGAGCAGTTCTTC. Its translation: CASSLSVLSSYNEQFF. The full variable domain, rest sourced from reference TRBV5-4 and TRBJ2-1, is ETGVTQSPTHLIKTRGQQVTLRCSSQSGHNTVSWYQQALGQGPQFIFQYYREEENGRGNFPPRFSGLQFPNYSSELNVNALELDDSALYLCASSLSVLSSYNEQFFGPGTRLTVL.

This rearrangement joins TRBV19 to TRBJ2-7, with D perhaps matching TRBD2 (7 bases). The CDR3 is made up of 15 amino acids. Germline values: CDR1 LNHDA, CDR2 SQIVND (reference sequence). Trimming stripped 5 bases from V and 2 bases from J, with 16 bases between. The CDR3 here is CASSDSGTNTYEQYF. The CDR3 DNA sequence: TGTGCCAGTAGTGACAGCGGGACAAACACCTACGAGCAGTACTTC. The full variable domain, completed using reference TRBV19 and TRBJ2-7, is DGGITQSPKYLFRKEGQNVTLSCEQNLNHDAMYWYRQDPGQGLRLIYYSQIVNDFQKGDIAEGYSVSREKKESFPLTVTSAQKNPTAFYLCASSDSGTNTYEQYFGPGTRLTVT.

The chain couples TRBV11-3 to TRBJ1-1, with D unclear. Per germline, CDR1 SGHNT and CDR2 YENEEA. Trimming stripped 1 base from V and 1 base from J, with 4 bases between. The CDR3 has 13 residues. The CDR3 region has the DNA TGTGCCAGCAGCTTAGGCGGGAACACTGAAGCTTTCTTT. Protein: CASSLGGNTEAFF.

J is TRBJ2-5 and V is TRBV28, with 7 bases identical to TRBD2. CDR3 length: 13 residues. CDR1 and CDR2 (germline): MDHEN, SYDVKM. The V gene end was trimmed by 11 bases and the J gene end by 5 bases; junction bases not matched to a gene: 11. CDR3 DNA sequence: TGTGCCGCGGGGGACGTCGGGTCGGAGACCCAGTACTTC. Encoded protein: CAAGDVGSETQYF.

The chain couples TRBV19 to TRBJ2-1; D unclear. With 6 bases removed from V and 9 bases from J, the gap between germline ends came to 18 bases. The CDR3 spans 14 residues. The germline gives CDR1 LNHDA, CDR2 SQIVND (reference sequence). The CDR3 DNA is TGTGCCAGTAGCCCTCGTCCCTTTCGCGGTGAGCAGTTCTTC. Translation: CASSPRPFRGEQFF.

The chain recombines TRBV5-1 with TRBJ2-2, with 9 nucleotides matching TRBD1. The CDR3 has 15 residues. Per the germline V gene, CDR1 is SGHRS and CDR2 is YFSETQ. V lost 3 bases to trimming and J lost 3 bases; unmatched junction nucleotides: 3. The CDR3 loop reads CASSWGDRDTGELFF. CDR3 DNA: TGCGCCAGCAGCTGGGGGGACAGGGACACCGGGGAGCTGTTTTTT.

This clone was observed a few times. The V call is TRBV5-3, the J call TRBJ1-6; 8 positions match TRBD1. TRBV5-3 is labeled an ORF, and its function is uncertain. The CDR3 contains 14 residues. The junction had 3 bases not matched to a gene; V was cut back by 5 bases and J by 5 bases. Here the CDR3 DNA reads TGTGCCAGAAGGTGGGGACAGGATAATTCACCCCTCCACTTT. Encoded protein: CARRWGQDNSPLHF.

The chain links TRBV5-1 to TRBJ1-4; D gene ambiguous. CDR3 length: 14 amino acids. The V end lost 0 bases, the J end lost 5 bases, and 8 bases lay between the germline ends. Germline V gene data show CDR1 as SGHRS and CDR2 as YFSETQ. CDR3 sequence (DNA): TGCGCCAGCAGCTTGGCCCCAGGAAATGAAAAACTGTTTTTT. As protein: CASSLAPGNEKLFF.

The chain is built from TRBV5-6 and TRBJ1-2; D is undetermined. In germline, CDR1 is SGHDT, CDR2 YYEEEE. The CDR3 is 13 amino acids. Trimming cost V 0 bases and J 6 bases, with 9 bases left between them. The DNA of the CDR3 is TGTGCCAGCAGCTTGGCCCCCGGGAATGGCTACACCTTC. Translating gives CASSLAPGNGYTF.

The rearrangement links TRBV7-9 to TRBJ2-7; perhaps TRBD1 as D (5 bases). In germline, CDR1 is SEHNR, CDR2 FQNEAQ (reference sequence). Trimming took 3 bases from V and 2 from J, leaving 14 bases between them. The CDR3 covers 15 residues. CDR3 region: CASSLLGDRAYEQYF. The CDR3 DNA sequence: TGTGCCAGCAGCTTGTTAGGTGACAGAGCCTACGAGCAGTACTTC.

The V gene is TRBV11-3, the J gene TRBJ2-2; a possible D gene is TRBD1 (6 bases). The CDR3 has 15 amino acids. V was cut by 1 base and J by 4 bases, with 10 bases left in between. Germline loops: CDR1 SGHNT, CDR2 YENEEA. CDR3: CASSLGRGATGELFF. The CDR3 DNA follows: TGTGCCAGCAGCTTAGGCAGGGGAGCCACCGGGGAGCTGTTTTTT.

This chain's CDR3 is CAWQLRGWSTEAFF. The CDR3 region has the DNA TGTGCCTGGCAGCTGAGGGGGTGGTCCACTGAAGCTTTCTTT. The chain couples TRBV30 to TRBJ1-1, with TRBD1 as a possible D gene (6 bases). Trimming removed 5 bases from V and 4 bases from J, with 17 bases in between. Germline CDR1 GTSNPN, CDR2 SVGIG (reference sequence). This CDR3 region has 14 residues.

CDR3 amino acids: CASSVGTGFTEAFF. The CDR3 nucleotides are TGTGCCAGCAGCGTAGGGACAGGGTTTACTGAAGCTTTCTTT. V usage is TRBV9 and J usage is TRBJ1-1; TRBD1 aligns across 8 bases. The CDR3 totals 14 residues. V lost 0 bases and J lost 5; bases outside the gene matches: 3. CDR1 and CDR2 from the germline V gene are SGDLS and YYNGEE.

This clone was recorded once. J is TRBJ1-2 and V is TRBV2; 7 bases are a match to TRBD1. The CDR3 has 14 amino acids. Germline loops: CDR1 SNHLY, CDR2 FYNNEI. Trimming at V came to 6 bases and at J to 0 bases, leaving 4 bases not matched to a gene. CDR3 protein: CASSSTGTNYGYTF. Here the CDR3 DNA reads TGTGCCAGCAGCTCGACAGGGACTAACTATGGCTACACCTTC. Based on the CDR3 plus reference TRBV2 and TRBJ1-2, the full variable domain is EPEVTQTPSHQVTQMGQEVILRCVPISNHLYFYWYRQILGQKVEFLVSFYNNEISEKSEIFDDQFSVERPDGSNFTLKIRSTKLEDSAMYFCASSSTGTNYGYTFGSGTRLTVV.

The rearrangement uses TRBV6-1 and TRBJ1-3; D is uncertain. V was shortened by 4 bases and J by 0 bases, with 16 bases between the two germline ends. The CDR3 covers 17 residues. CDR1 and CDR2 (germline): MNHNS, SASEGT. The CDR3 loop is CASSAITQASSGNTIYF. CDR3 nucleotide sequence: TGTGCCAGCAGTGCTATTACCCAGGCGTCCTCTGGAAACACCATATATTTT.

The chain carries TRBV9 and TRBJ1-2, with TRBD1 matching 7 bases. The CDR3 is 14 amino acids. Germline CDR1 reads SGDLS; CDR2 reads YYNGEE. J gave up 6 bases and V 0 bases, and 5 bases lay outside the gene matches. For the CDR3, the DNA is TGTGCCAGCAGCGTAGGACAGGGTTTAAATGGCTACACCTTC. This gives the protein CASSVGQGLNGYTF. The whole variable domain, remainder taken from reference TRBV9 and TRBJ1-2, is DSGVTQTPKHLITATGQRVTLRCSPRSGDLSVYWYQQSLDQGLQFLIQYYNGEERAKGNILERFSAQQFPDLHSELNLSSLELGDSALYFCASSVGQGLNGYTFGSGTRLTVV.

CDR3: CASSQATSGTDTQYF. In DNA form, the CDR3 reads TGCGCCAGCAGCCAAGCGACTAGCGGGACAGATACGCAGTATTTT. The gene calls are TRBV4-1 and TRBJ2-3, with 10 positions matching TRBD2. V dropped 1 base and J dropped 3; count of bases not matched to a gene: 1. The CDR3 is 15 amino acids. CDR1 MGHRA and CDR2 YSYEKL come from the germline V gene.

The chain recombines TRBV7-8 with TRBJ1-2; 7 bases are shared with TRBD1. This CDR3 spans 14 amino acids. V shed 5 bases, J shed 2 bases, and the junction held 5 bases outside the gene matches. Germline V gene sequence: CDR1 SGHVS, CDR2 FQNEAQ. The CDR3 DNA reads TGTGCCAGCAGCCCAGGACAGGCCAACTATGGCTACACCTTC. It encodes CASSPGQANYGYTF. The complete variable domain, with remaining parts taken from reference TRBV7-8 and TRBJ1-2, reads GAGVSQSPRYKVAKRGQDVALRCDPISGHVSLFWYQQALGQGPEFLTYFQNEAQLDKSGLPSDRFFAERPEGSVSTLKIQRTQQEDSAVYLCASSPGQANYGYTFGSGTRLTVV.

The V call is TRBV5-1, the J call TRBJ2-1, with 7 bases identical to TRBD1. This CDR3 region has 14 residues. CDR1 SGHRS and CDR2 YFSETQ come from the germline V gene. V trimming: 3 bases; J trimming: 5 bases; junction bases outside the gene matches: 5. The CDR3 DNA reads TGCGCCAGCAGCTCTGGGACAGCTAACAATGAGCAGTTCTTC. Encoded protein: CASSSGTANNEQFF. Full variable domain (missing parts from reference TRBV5-1 and TRBJ2-1): KAGVTQTPRYLIKTRGQQVTLSCSPISGHRSVSWYQQTPGQGLQFLFEYFSETQRNKGNFPGRFSGRQFSNSRSEMNVSTLELGDSALYLCASSSGTANNEQFFGPGTRLTVL.

This chain links TRBV6-1 with TRBJ2-7; 10 nucleotides align to TRBD1. V shed 6 bases and J 2 bases; nucleotides not matched to a gene: 7. Germline-derived CDR1 and CDR2 are MNHNS and SASEGT. This CDR3 contains 15 residues. The chain's CDR3 is CASRKRDRGTYEQYF. CDR3 bases: TGTGCCAGCAGGAAAAGGGACAGGGGAACCTACGAGCAGTACTTC.

This clone has just a few counts. The chain combines TRBV19 with TRBJ2-7; maybe TRBD2 (5 bases). V was trimmed by 0 bases and J by 9 bases, leaving 21 bases between them. CDR1 is LNHDA and CDR2 is SQIVND in the germline V gene (reference sequence). The CDR3 spans 16 residues. CDR3 nucleotides: TGTGCCAGTAGTATAGACCGCACCGTGGACTCCCGAGTGCAGTACTTC. It codes for CASSIDRTVDSRVQYF.

This clone was counted a few times. J is TRBJ1-3 and V is TRBV30; 8 bases line up with TRBD1. CDR1 and CDR2 from the germline V gene are GTSNPN and SVGIG (reference sequence). The ends lost 3 bases at V and 0 bases at J; junction bases unmatched: 4. CDR3 length: 15 amino acids. CDR3 amino acids: CAWRITGGSGNTIYF. CDR3 coding DNA: TGTGCCTGGAGAATAACAGGGGGCTCTGGAAACACCATATATTTT.